One and the same sample provided the 26 T cell receptor beta chains below, sequenced in a study of T cell responses to AZD1222 COVID-19 vaccine. Profiled with immunoSEQ multiplex PCR; TCRdb holds only in-frame clones, not every one. Of around 50,000 clones listed, approximately 83% are singletons. Sequenced material: peripheral blood, taken on day 0 of AZD1222 vaccination. All receptors derive from an adult in good health.

V is TRBV23-1 and J is TRBJ2-1; D could derive from TRBD1 or TRBD2 (6 bases each). TRBV23-1 is treated as an ORF (open reading frame) with a function not yet certain. This CDR3 comprises 14 residues. V was trimmed by 6 bases and J by 4 bases, leaving 13 bases between them. The CDR3 DNA is TGCGCCAGCAGGGAAGGGGGGCATTACAATGAGCAGTTCTTC. This gives the protein CASREGGHYNEQFF.

V gene TRBV2 combines with J gene TRBJ2-5, with no clear D. This CDR3 is built from 14 residues. Trimming took off 5 bases at V and 2 bases at J, with 12 bases between the two ends. CDR1 SNHLY and CDR2 FYNNEI come from the germline V gene. This CDR3 reads CASSPARPQETQYF. In DNA form, the CDR3 reads TGTGCCAGCAGTCCCGCCAGGCCACAAGAGACCCAGTACTTC.

The chain is built from TRBV4-3 and TRBJ2-5; the D call may be TRBD1 or TRBD2 (5 bases each). Trimming cost V 0 bases and J 10 bases, with 18 bases left between them. The CDR3 sequence is 15 residues long. Germline V gives CDR1 LGHNA, CDR2 YSLEER. CDR3 sequence reads: CASSQEVGTAEDQYF. The CDR3 DNA reads as TGCGCCAGCAGCCAAGAAGTGGGGACCGCCGAGGACCAGTACTTC.

The rearrangement uses TRBV19 and TRBJ2-2; 10 bases are a match to TRBD2. After removal of 3 bases from V and 5 bases from J, the junction contained 15 bases not matched to a gene. The CDR3 is made up of 19 amino acids. From germline, CDR1 is LNHDA and CDR2 SQIVND (reference sequence). The CDR3 here is CASSIEASGSEGWTGELFF. The CDR3 coding sequence is TGTGCCAGTAGTATTGAGGCTAGCGGGAGTGAAGGGTGGACCGGGGAGCTGTTTTTT.

V usage is TRBV6-5 and J usage is TRBJ1-1; D unclear. Looked up from germline, CDR1 is MNHEY and CDR2 is SVGAGI. Trimming took 0 bases from V and 4 from J, leaving 12 bases between them. CDR3 size: 15 residues. CDR3: CASSYSISYGTEAFF. DNA of the CDR3: TGTGCCAGCAGTTACTCGATAAGCTACGGCACTGAAGCTTTCTTT.

The genes are TRBV4-1 and TRBJ2-1; TRBD1 aligns across 9 bases. Unmatched junction bases numbered 9, after V lost 0 bases and J lost 6 bases. In germline, CDR1 is MGHRA, CDR2 YSYEKL. The CDR3 is 17 amino acids. Here the CDR3 reads CASSQDKGQGLSNEQFF. As DNA, the CDR3 is TGCGCCAGCAGCCAAGATAAGGGACAGGGCTTGTCCAATGAGCAGTTCTTC.

As DNA, the CDR3 is TGTGCCACCAGTGATTTGCGGGAGCCTGCTCGACACTACGAGCAGTACTTC. This translates into CATSDLREPARHYEQYF. V usage is TRBV24-1 and J usage is TRBJ2-7, with D perhaps TRBD2 (6 bases). There are 17 residues in the CDR3. Trimming cost V 0 bases and J 3 bases, with 17 bases left between them. The V gene's germline CDR1 is KGHDR and CDR2 SFDVKD.

CDR3 nucleotide sequence: TGTGCCTCCGATGAGATGCAGGGTGATCAGCCCCAGCATTTT. Translating gives CASDEMQGDQPQHF. This chain links TRBV10-3 with TRBJ1-5, with a tentative D call TRBD1 (5 bases). The V end lost 11 bases, the J end lost 5 bases, and 19 bases lay between the germline ends. Germline V gives CDR1 ENHRY, CDR2 SYGVKD. The CDR3 length is 14 residues.

This clone appeared a single time. At one boundary the junction diverges from the germline segment, which might be a read error. CDR3 bases: TGCGCCCGCAGCTTCCGGCCGGGGCCGACACTTTACTACGAGCAGTACTTC. Translated, it gives CARSFRPGPTLYYEQYF. The chain recombines TRBV5-1 with TRBJ2-7; D is tentatively TRBD1 or TRBD2 (5 bases each). There are 17 residues in the CDR3. CDR1 SGHRS and CDR2 YFSETQ come from the germline V gene. The entire variable domain, with the rest obtained from reference TRBV5-1 and TRBJ2-7, is as follows: KAGVTQTPRYLIKTRGQQVTLSCSPISGHRSVSWYQQTPGQGLQFLFEYFSETQRNKGNFPGRFSGRQFSNSRSEMNVSTLELGDSALYLCARSFRPGPTLYYEQYFGPGTRLTVT.

The CDR3 protein is CASSLAGNRGDTEAFF. The CDR3 DNA follows: TGTGCCAGCAGCTTAGCGGGGAACAGGGGTGACACTGAAGCTTTCTTT. The chain joins TRBV7-6 to TRBJ1-1, with 7 bases lining up with TRBD1. This CDR3 is built from 16 residues. After removal of 0 bases from V and 3 bases from J, the junction contained 7 bases not matched to a gene. Germline-derived CDR1 and CDR2 are SGHVS and FNYEAQ.

The chain links TRBV5-1 to TRBJ2-1, with 10 positions matching TRBD2. The germline gives CDR1 SGHRS, CDR2 YFSETQ. V dropped 1 base and J dropped 8; count of bases not matched to a gene: 6. The CDR3 runs 15 residues. CDR3 residues: CASSLSGRATDEQFF. In DNA form, the CDR3 reads TGCGCCAGCAGCTTGAGCGGGAGGGCCACGGATGAGCAGTTCTTC. The full variable domain, with the rest looked up from reference TRBV5-1 and TRBJ2-1, is KAGVTQTPRYLIKTRGQQVTLSCSPISGHRSVSWYQQTPGQGLQFLFEYFSETQRNKGNFPGRFSGRQFSNSRSEMNVSTLELGDSALYLCASSLSGRATDEQFFGPGTRLTVL.

The CDR3 region has the DNA TGTGCCAGTTGGGGTCCTACCGGGACAGGGGGCGAAAACTATGGCTACACCTTC. Its translation: CASWGPTGTGGENYGYTF. The rearrangement uses TRBV19 and TRBJ1-2, with TRBD1 matching over 12 bases. Per germline, CDR1 LNHDA and CDR2 SQIVND (reference sequence). V lost 8 bases and J lost 2; bases outside the gene matches: 15. This CDR3 spans 18 amino acids.

This clone was seen a few times. V is TRBV6-1 and J is TRBJ2-7; TRBD2 matches at 9 bases. The V and J ends lost 2 bases and 5 bases, in that order; junction bases with no gene match: 4. From germline, CDR1 is MNHNS and CDR2 SASEGT. The length of the CDR3 is 14 residues. The CDR3 DNA reads TGTGCCAGCAGTGAATGGGTAGCGGGAGACGAGCAGTACTTC. Translated: CASSEWVAGDEQYF.

With regard to this clone: One end of the junction is discordant with germline, which a read error may explain. The chain combines TRBV12-3 or TRBV12-4 with TRBJ2-3, with 7 bases aligning to TRBD2. The CDR3 covers 12 residues. The CDR3 DNA follows: TGTGCCAGCAGTTATGTGGGAGGGCCTGGATGGTTT. Translated: CASSYVGGPGWF.

The DNA of the CDR3 is TGTGCCAGCAGCTACGGTCCCTACGAGCAGTACTTC. This translates into CASSYGPYEQYF. The chain joins TRBV7-9 to TRBJ2-7, with no clear D. Germline V gene lookup returns CDR1 SEHNR and CDR2 FQNEAQ (reference sequence). Deletions cut 4 bases from V and 2 bases from J, with 6 bases between. CDR3 length: 12 residues.

Turning to this clone: The junction does not match germline at one end; this may be a read error. V gene TRBV7-7 combines with J gene TRBJ2-2; tentatively, D is TRBD2 (5 bases). The CDR3 covers 16 residues. Germline loops: CDR1 SSHAT, CDR2 FNYEAQ (reference sequence). CDR3 residues: CASSAHWGANTGELFF. CDR3 nucleotides: TGTGCTAGCAGCGCGCATTGGGGAGCGAACACCGGGGAGCTGTTTTTT.

V and J are TRBV30 and TRBJ1-2, with 9 bases matching TRBD1. The CDR3 length is 15 residues. V shed 1 base, J shed 7 bases, and the junction held 10 bases outside the gene matches. The V gene's germline CDR1 is GTSNPN and CDR2 SVGIG (reference sequence). The CDR3 nucleotides are TGTGCCTGGAGTGCAGGCCCCGGGACAGGGTCTGGCTACACCTTC. It translates to CAWSAGPGTGSGYTF.

This clone was recorded once. The chain has TRBV29-1 and TRBJ1-2, with a weak D call TRBD1 (5 bases). The ends were cut back, 6 bases at V and 4 bases at J, with 9 bases in the middle. This CDR3 is built from 11 residues. Per germline, CDR1 SQVTM and CDR2 ANQGSEA. CDR3 sequence reads: CSVRGVYGYTF. CDR3 nucleotide sequence: TGCAGCGTGCGGGGGGTCTATGGCTACACCTTC.

The rearrangement uses TRBV11-1 and TRBJ2-3, with D tentatively TRBD2 (5 bases). Per the germline V gene, CDR1 is SGHAT and CDR2 is FQDESV (reference sequence). V lost 5 bases and J lost 0, with 12 bases in between. The CDR3 is made up of 15 amino acids. CDR3 sequence (DNA): TGTGCCAGCAGCCCACGGAGCGGCAGCACAGATACGCAGTATTTT. Its translation: CASSPRSGSTDTQYF. Looking up the rest from reference TRBV11-1 and TRBJ2-3 gives the full variable domain: EAEVAQSPRYKITEKSQAVAFWCDPISGHATLYWYRQILGQGPELLVQFQDESVVDDSQLPKDRFSAERLKGVDSTLKIQPAELGDSAMYLCASSPRSGSTDTQYFGPGTRLTVL.

This clone appeared a few times. This chain connects TRBV5-5 to TRBJ1-1, with D possibly matching TRBD1 (6 bases). CDR1 is SGHKS and CDR2 is YYEKEE in the germline V gene (reference sequence). The CDR3 covers 15 residues. Trimming cost V 2 bases and J 4 bases, with 15 bases left between them. The CDR3 region is CASSLKLQGSTEAFF. CDR3 in DNA: TGTGCCAGCAGCTTAAAACTACAGGGCAGCACTGAAGCTTTCTTT.

In DNA, the CDR3 is TGTGCCAGCAGCTTTACCGGGACTAGCGGCTACTACAATGAGCAGTTCTTC. Translating it yields CASSFTGTSGYYNEQFF. V is TRBV5-4 and J is TRBJ2-1; 11 bases agree with TRBD2. From germline, CDR1 is SGHNT and CDR2 YYREEE (reference sequence). This CDR3 comprises 17 residues. V shed 2 bases and J 3 bases; nucleotides not matched to a gene: 7.

V usage is TRBV19 and J usage is TRBJ1-1; D is possibly TRBD1 (6 bases). Looked up from germline, CDR1 is LNHDA and CDR2 is SQIVND (reference sequence). Deletions cut 11 bases from V and 5 bases from J, with 27 bases between. This CDR3 is built from 16 residues. The CDR3 bases are TGTGCCCTTATCGCCATTGACAGGTTACTTGATACTGAAGCTTTCTTT. This codes for CALIAIDRLLDTEAFF. Looking up the rest from reference TRBV19 and TRBJ1-1 gives the full variable domain: DGGITQSPKYLFRKEGQNVTLSCEQNLNHDAMYWYRQDPGQGLRLIYYSQIVNDFQKGDIAEGYSVSREKKESFPLTVTSAQKNPTAFYLCALIAIDRLLDTEAFFGQGTRLTVV.

This clone was observed a single time. V gene TRBV4-1 combines with J gene TRBJ2-7, with 7 nucleotides matching TRBD1. Germline CDR1 reads MGHRA; CDR2 reads YSYEKL. The V and J ends lost 1 base and 0 bases, in that order; junction bases with no gene match: 6. The CDR3 loop spans 16 amino acids. The CDR3 DNA is TGCGCCAGCAGCCAAGGTGATAGGGACAGCTCCTACGAGCAGTACTTC. This encodes CASSQGDRDSSYEQYF.

The V gene is TRBV4-1, the J gene TRBJ2-7; D perhaps matches TRBD1 (5 bases). Germline CDR1 is MGHRA and CDR2 is YSYEKL. This CDR3 has 15 amino acids. Between the trimmed V and J ends, which lost 0 bases and 5 bases, there was a span of 14 bases. CDR3 in amino acids: CASSQDVGVGNEQYF. For the CDR3, the DNA is TGCGCCAGCAGCCAAGATGTAGGGGTGGGAAACGAGCAGTACTTC.

The V gene is TRBV2, the J gene TRBJ1-2, with a possible D match to TRBD1 (5 bases). Germline V gives CDR1 SNHLY, CDR2 FYNNEI. Trimming pared 5 bases from V and 4 bases from J, leaving 14 bases between. The CDR3 sequence is 14 residues long. As DNA, the CDR3 is TGTGCCAGCAGTCTACGCCGGGACTTCTATGGCTACACCTTC. This gives the protein CASSLRRDFYGYTF.

This chain joins TRBV29-1 and TRBJ1-2; unclear D gene. The germline V and J ends were trimmed by 3 bases and 4 bases, with 9 bases remaining between them. Germline-derived CDR1 and CDR2 are SQVTM and ANQGSEA. The CDR3 spans 12 residues. The CDR3: CSVEQASYGYTF. The CDR3 nucleotides read TGCAGCGTTGAGCAGGCGAGCTATGGCTACACCTTC.